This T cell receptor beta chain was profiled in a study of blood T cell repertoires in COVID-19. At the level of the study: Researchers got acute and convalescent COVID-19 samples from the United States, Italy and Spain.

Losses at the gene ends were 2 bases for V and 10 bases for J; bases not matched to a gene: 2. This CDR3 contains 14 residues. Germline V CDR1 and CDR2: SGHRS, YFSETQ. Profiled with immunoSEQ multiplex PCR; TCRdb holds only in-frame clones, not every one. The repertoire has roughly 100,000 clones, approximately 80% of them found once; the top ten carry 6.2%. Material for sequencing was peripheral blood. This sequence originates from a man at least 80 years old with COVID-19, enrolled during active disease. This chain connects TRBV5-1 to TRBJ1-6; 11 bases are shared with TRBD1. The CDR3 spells CASSFGTGGSPLHF. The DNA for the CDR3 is TGCGCCAGCAGCTTCGGGACAGGGGGATCACCCCTCCACTTT.